The present T cell receptor beta chain was sequenced within a study of cytomegalovirus exposure and HLA in healthy donors. The V gene's germline CDR1 is SEHNR and CDR2 FQNEAQ (reference sequence). V lost 5 bases to trimming and J lost 8 bases, with 11 bases between them. The CDR3 sequence is 12 residues long. This PCR relied on a set of 60 Vbeta primers and 13 Jbeta primers. Using immunoSEQ multiplex PCR, the repertoire was profiled, and TCRdb retains in-frame clones only, with some absent. The data show 85,000 to 130,000 clones, approximately 80% seen once. Sequencing was carried out using PBMCs. The chain couples TRBV7-9 to TRBJ2-3; TRBD2 might be the D (5 bases). The clonotype originates from a woman between 18 and 29 years old in good health and CMV-seropositive. The CDR3 sequence: CASSPKAGTQYF. In nucleotides, the CDR3 is TGTGCCAGCAGCCCGAAGGCGGGTACGCAGTATTTT.